This T cell receptor (beta chain) was recovered during a study of shared clonotypes between healthy human individuals. Study-wide context: The plates for each donor numbered three CD4 naive, three CD4 memory, two CD8 naive and one CD8 memory.

Measured with immunoSEQ multiplex PCR; TCRdb has only the in-frame clones, and not every one. The data show around 1.9 million clones, under 95% seen once. Study findings and constraints: How much donors shared clonotypes was expected to be affected by sequencing depth. Sampling was confined to blood; repertoires within tissues likely differ. In general, naive subsets displayed greater estimated richness than memory subsets did.

Per the germline V gene, CDR1 is SQVTM and CDR2 is ANQGSEA. This CDR3 contains 12 residues. As concerns this clone: What it binds is not known.

Cells designated naive CD8 were CD45RO-negative and were positively selected for CCR7, with terminally differentiated effector memory CD45RA+ cells excluded. This sequence originates from a man younger than 35 in good health. Some clones in this sample may be carry-over from other donors' samples. This chain links TRBV29-1 with TRBJ2-2, with TRBD2 identical over 7 bases. Sequencing input: naive CD8+ T cells from PBMCs. CDR3 sequence: CAGRTSPGELFF. CDR3 nucleotides: TGCGCAGGGAGGACTAGTCCCGGGGAGCTGTTTTTT.